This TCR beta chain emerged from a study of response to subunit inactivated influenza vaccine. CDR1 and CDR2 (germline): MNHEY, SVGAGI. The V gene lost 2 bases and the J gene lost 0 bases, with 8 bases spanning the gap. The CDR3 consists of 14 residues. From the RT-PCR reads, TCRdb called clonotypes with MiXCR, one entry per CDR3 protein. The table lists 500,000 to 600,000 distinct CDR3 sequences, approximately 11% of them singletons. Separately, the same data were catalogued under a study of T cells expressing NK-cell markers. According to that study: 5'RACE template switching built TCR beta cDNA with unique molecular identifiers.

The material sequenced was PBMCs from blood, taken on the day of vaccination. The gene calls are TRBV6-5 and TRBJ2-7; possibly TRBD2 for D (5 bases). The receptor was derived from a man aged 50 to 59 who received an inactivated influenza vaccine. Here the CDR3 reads CASSYDEGSYEQYF. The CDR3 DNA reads TGTGCCAGCAGTTACGACGAGGGCTCCTACGAGCAGTACTTC.